The 6 T cell receptor beta chains presented below share a single source sample, sequenced in a study of blood T cell repertoires in COVID-19. Repertoires were generated with immunoSEQ multiplex PCR, while TCRdb's copy carries only in-frame clones and drops some. The sample contains about 410,000 clones, around nine tenths of which appear only once. The sequenced material came from peripheral blood. The receptor set was obtained from a woman aged 40 to 50 with COVID-19, enrolled during active disease.

This clone was recorded once. The rearrangement uses TRBV28 and TRBJ2-2; 10 nucleotides line up with TRBD1. CDR1 is MDHEN, CDR2 SYDVKM, per germline. The J segment lost 6 bases and the V segment lost 4 bases, leaving 8 bases of the junction unmatched. This CDR3 contains 16 residues. The CDR3 nucleotides read TGTGCCAGCAGTTGGACCGGGACAGGGGATGCCGGGGAGCTGTTTTTT. Residues: CASSWTGTGDAGELFF. Supplemented by reference TRBV28 and TRBJ2-2, the full variable domain reads DVKVTQSSRYLVKRTGEKVFLECVQDMDHENMFWYRQDPGLGLRLIYFSYDVKMKEKGDIPEGYSVSREKKERFSLILESASTNQTSMYLCASSWTGTGDAGELFFGEGSRLTVL.

This clone was counted between two and nine times. The chain uses TRBV5-5 and TRBJ1-2; TRBD1 matches 11 bases. The V gene's germline CDR1 is SGHKS and CDR2 YYEKEE (reference sequence). V dropped 0 bases and J dropped 7; count of bases not matched to a gene: 5. The CDR3 runs 15 residues. CDR3 in DNA: TGTGCCAGCAGCTTGGCGGGACAGGGGGTGATTGGCTACACCTTC. It encodes CASSLAGQGVIGYTF.

The rearrangement links TRBV2 to TRBJ2-3; 11 bases are a match to TRBD2. The V segment lost 4 bases and the J segment 5 bases; nucleotides outside the gene matches: 20. From germline, CDR1 is SNHLY and CDR2 FYNNEI. The CDR3 consists of 20 residues. The CDR3 DNA reads TGTGCCAGCAGTGTTCATAACAGGGGGGAGCTAGCGGGAGGTAGAGATACGCAGTATTTT. It encodes CASSVHNRGELAGGRDTQYF.

V usage is TRBV15 and J usage is TRBJ2-5, with D perhaps TRBD1 (5 bases). Germline V gene sequence: CDR1 LNHNV, CDR2 YYDKDF (reference sequence). Trimming removed 4 bases at V and 1 base at J, with 7 bases between. The CDR3 consists of 13 residues. CDR3 in DNA: TGTGCCACCAGCATCGACAGCCAAGAGACCCAGTACTTC. Translation: CATSIDSQETQYF.

CDR3 in amino acids: CASSQRTQGLITEAFF. The CDR3 coding sequence is TGTGCCAGCAGCCAACGTACGCAGGGGTTAATCACTGAAGCTTTCTTT. V gene TRBV14 combines with J gene TRBJ1-1; perhaps TRBD1 as D (6 bases). The CDR3 consists of 16 residues. The V end lost 2 bases, the J end lost 4 bases, and 17 bases lay between the germline ends. CDR1 SGHDN and CDR2 FVKESK come from the germline V gene.

The chain combines TRBV15 with TRBJ2-6; D remains unclear. The CDR3 is 15 residues long. The V end was cut by 8 bases, the J end by 0 bases, with 11 bases between. Germline CDR1 is LNHNV and CDR2 is YYDKDF (reference sequence). CDR3 sequence reads: CATAAESSGANVLTF. DNA of the CDR3: TGTGCCACCGCGGCGGAGAGCTCTGGGGCCAACGTCCTGACTTTC.